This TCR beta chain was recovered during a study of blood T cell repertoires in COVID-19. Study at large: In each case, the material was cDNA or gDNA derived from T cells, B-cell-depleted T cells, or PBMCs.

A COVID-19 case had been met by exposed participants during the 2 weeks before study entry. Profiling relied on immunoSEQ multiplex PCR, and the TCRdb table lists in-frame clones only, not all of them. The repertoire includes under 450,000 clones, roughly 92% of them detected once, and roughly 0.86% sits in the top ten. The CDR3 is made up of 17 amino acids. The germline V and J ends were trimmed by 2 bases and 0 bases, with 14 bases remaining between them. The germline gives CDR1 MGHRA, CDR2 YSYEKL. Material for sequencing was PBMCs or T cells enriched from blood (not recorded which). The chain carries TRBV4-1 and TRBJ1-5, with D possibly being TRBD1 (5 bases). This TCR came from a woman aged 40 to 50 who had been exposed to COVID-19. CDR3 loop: CASSQSGDSYSNQPQHF. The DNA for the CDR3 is TGCGCCAGCAGCCAATCTGGGGACTCTTATAGCAATCAGCCCCAGCATTTT.